The source of this T cell receptor (beta chain) is a study of cytomegalovirus exposure and HLA in healthy donors. Overall study findings and caveats: Of the V segments, some could not be distinguished, including TRBV6-2 and TRBV6-3, and were excluded. An analysis was carried out later, and it reportedly showed fewer N-insertions in an Asian-associated ancestry cluster than the approximately 710-donor mean. Analyses of presence and absence presupposed an approximately uniform sequencing depth across donors.

This clone was counted between two and nine times. Its specificity is unknown. PCR amplification relied on 60 Vbeta primers (plus 13 Jbeta primers). Sequencing used immunoSEQ multiplex PCR; TCRdb keeps in-frame clones, though not all of them. The profile shows roughly 40,000 clones, 50% of them singletons. The CDR3 totals 14 residues. CDR1 MNHNS and CDR2 SASEGT come from the germline V gene. Trimming stripped 6 bases from V and 5 bases from J, with 16 bases between. The origin of this receptor is a human donor in good health. Sample: PBMCs. V gene TRBV6-1 combines with J gene TRBJ1-1, with D possibly TRBD1 on 5 matching bases. CDR3 DNA: TGTGCCAGCAGGCGGTTAGAGGGGAGGACTGAAGCTTTCTTT. It translates to CASRRLEGRTEAFF.